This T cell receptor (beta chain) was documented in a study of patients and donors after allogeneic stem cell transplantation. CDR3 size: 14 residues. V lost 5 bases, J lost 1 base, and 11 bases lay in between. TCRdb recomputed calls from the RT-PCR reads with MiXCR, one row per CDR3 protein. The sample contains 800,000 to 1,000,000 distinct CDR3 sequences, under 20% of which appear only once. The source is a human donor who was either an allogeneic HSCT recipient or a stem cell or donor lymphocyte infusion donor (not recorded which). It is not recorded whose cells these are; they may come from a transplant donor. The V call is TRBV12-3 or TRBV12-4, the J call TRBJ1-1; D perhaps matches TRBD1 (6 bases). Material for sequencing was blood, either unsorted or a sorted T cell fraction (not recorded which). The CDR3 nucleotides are TGTGCCAGCAGTCCTGGACAGCAGAACACTGAAGCTTTCTTT. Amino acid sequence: CASSPGQQNTEAFF.